The 22 T cell receptor beta chains below all came from one sample that was sequenced in a study of shared clonotypes between healthy human individuals. Assay used: immunoSEQ multiplex PCR; TCRdb lists only in-frame clones, some missing. Of some 1,600,000 clones in the sample, roughly 98% are singletons; the top ten hold less than 0.55%. Sequencing used naive CD4+ T cells sorted from blood. Subset in this sample: CD45RA+ positively selected. These receptors all come from a young man in good health.

J is TRBJ2-3 and V is TRBV27; perhaps D is TRBD1 or TRBD2 (6 bases each). The germline V gene encodes CDR1 MNHEY and CDR2 SMNVEV (reference sequence). The CDR3 totals 14 residues. V was pared by 6 bases and J by 7 bases, with 17 bases between. CDR3 in DNA: TGTGCCAGCAGGGGGGGCAACCTCTTAAATACGCAGTATTTT. Translating gives CASRGGNLLNTQYF.

J is TRBJ2-5 and V is TRBV29-1, with 10 bases aligning to TRBD1. The end of the DNA fits TRBJ2-7 better, so the J call may be wrong. The CDR3 totals 13 residues. Germline CDR1 and CDR2: SQVTM and ANQGSEA. The CDR3 coding sequence is TGCAGCGTTCGGGACAGGGGCTGGATCGAGCAGTACTTC. Translation gives CSVRDRGWIEQYF.

The rearrangement joins TRBV2 to TRBJ2-1; D is possibly TRBD2 (5 bases). The CDR3 is made up of 12 amino acids. Trimming cost V 4 bases and J 9 bases, with 10 bases left between them. From germline, CDR1 is SNHLY and CDR2 FYNNEI. DNA of the CDR3: TGTGCCAGCAGTGGACTACCCCTTGAGCAGTTCTTC. Amino acid sequence: CASSGLPLEQFF.

Written as DNA, the CDR3 is TGTGCCAGCAGGTCGAGACAGGGCGAAGACACCGGGGAGCTGTTTTTT. Residues: CASRSRQGEDTGELFF. This rearrangement joins TRBV6-6 to TRBJ2-2, with TRBD1 matching 7 bases. V lost 6 bases and J lost 3; bases outside the gene matches: 10. Looked up from germline, CDR1 is MNHNY and CDR2 is SVGAGI (reference sequence). CDR3 length: 16 residues.

This rearrangement joins TRBV29-1 to TRBJ2-1; 7 nucleotides agree with TRBD2. This CDR3 comprises 16 residues. The junction had 7 bases not matched to a gene; V was cut back by 2 bases and J by 0 bases. Germline values: CDR1 SQVTM, CDR2 ANQGSEA. The CDR3 nucleotides read TGCAGCGTTGAATTCGGCGGGGGAGACTCCTACAATGAGCAGTTCTTC. Encoded protein: CSVEFGGGDSYNEQFF.

This chain uses TRBV2 with TRBJ2-2; no clear D. Trimming removed 3 bases from V and 0 bases from J, with 5 bases in between. CDR3 length: 14 amino acids. CDR1 is SNHLY, CDR2 FYNNEI, per germline. CDR3 protein: CASSDAANTGELFF. The CDR3 nucleotides read TGTGCCAGCAGTGACGCGGCGAACACCGGGGAGCTGTTTTTT.

J is TRBJ2-1 and V is TRBV9, with 8 positions matching TRBD2. J was trimmed by 5 bases and V by 3 bases; bases with no gene match: 7. Per germline, CDR1 SGDLS and CDR2 YYNGEE. This CDR3 has 15 residues. The CDR3 is CASSEYTSGHNEQFF. The DNA of the CDR3 is TGTGCCAGCAGCGAGTATACTAGCGGTCACAATGAGCAGTTCTTC.

V is TRBV30 and J is TRBJ2-5; possibly TRBD1 or TRBD2 for D (5 bases each). Looked up from germline, CDR1 is GTSNPN and CDR2 is SVGIG (reference sequence). This CDR3 has 14 amino acids. Trimming cost V 3 bases and J 5 bases, with 16 bases left between them. The CDR3 reads CAWSYWGEGETQYF. Written as DNA, the CDR3 is TGTGCCTGGAGCTACTGGGGAGAGGGGGAGACCCAGTACTTC. Full variable domain (remainder filled in from reference TRBV30 and TRBJ2-5): SQTIHQWPATLVQPVGSPLSLECTVEGTSNPNLYWYRQAAGRGLQLLFYSVGIGQISSEVPQNLSASRPQDRQFILSSKKLLLSDSGFYLCAWSYWGEGETQYFGPGTRLLVL.

The chain employs TRBV29-1 and TRBJ2-7, with 9 nucleotides matching TRBD2. V gave up 7 bases and J gave up 9 bases; unmatched junction bases: 22. CDR3 length: 16 residues. The germline V gene encodes CDR1 SQVTM and CDR2 ANQGSEA. The CDR3 reads CSAPGVAGELKVGQYF. DNA of the CDR3: TGCAGCGCCCCAGGGGTAGCGGGAGAGTTAAAGGTGGGGCAGTACTTC.

The rearrangement uses TRBV6-5 and TRBJ1-4, with 7 bases lining up with TRBD1. The CDR3 covers 15 residues. Germline V gene sequence: CDR1 MNHEY, CDR2 SVGAGI. With 5 bases clipped from V and 8 bases from J, the junction kept 11 bases outside the gene matches. In nucleotides, the CDR3 is TGTGCCAGCAGTCGGACAGGCGCGCGGGGCGAAAAACTGTTTTTT. It is translated as CASSRTGARGEKLFF.

As regards this clone: One end of the junction does not line up with germline, which may come from a read error. The V and J genes are TRBV7-7 and TRBJ2-5; 13 bases align to TRBD2. The CDR3 is 16 residues long. Germline V gene sequence: CDR1 SSHAT, CDR2 FNYEAQ (reference sequence). For the CDR3, the DNA is TGTGCTAGCAGCTTACTAGCGGGAGGGGCAGGAGAGACCCAGTACTTC. Translation gives CASSLLAGGAGETQYF.

In its sample, this clone was seen once. This chain uses TRBV7-9 with TRBJ2-2; 8 bases line up with TRBD1. The CDR3 totals 15 residues. The V and J ends lost 6 bases and 4 bases, in that order; junction bases with no gene match: 7. Germline loops: CDR1 SEHNR, CDR2 FQNEAQ (reference sequence). For the CDR3, the DNA is TGTGCCAGCAGTACGACAGGGGTCCCCACCGGGGAGCTGTTTTTT. Encoded protein: CASSTTGVPTGELFF.

The J gene is TRBJ2-7, the V gene TRBV7-3, with TRBD2 identical over 8 bases. With 1 base clipped from V and 6 bases from J, the junction kept 8 bases outside the gene matches. CDR3 length equals 15 residues. Per germline, CDR1 SGHTA and CDR2 FQGTGA. DNA for the CDR3: TGTGCCAGCAGCTTAAGAAGCGGGAGCGGGGCCGAGCAGTACTTC. It translates to CASSLRSGSGAEQYF. Combining the CDR3 with reference TRBV7-3 and TRBJ2-7 gives the whole variable domain GAGVSQTPSNKVTEKGKYVELRCDPISGHTALYWYRQSLGQGPEFLIYFQGTGAADDSGLPNDRFFAVRPEGSVSTLKIQRTERGDSAVYLCASSLRSGSGAEQYFGPGTRLTVT.

This clone appeared once. J is TRBJ1-1 and V is TRBV10-1, with D perhaps matching TRBD1 (5 bases). Between the trimmed V and J ends, which lost 5 bases and 1 base, there was a span of 11 bases. Germline assignment: CDR1 WNHNN and CDR2 SYGVQD (reference sequence). The CDR3 totals 14 residues. This CDR3 reads CASSLGPKNTEAFF. CDR3 DNA sequence: TGCGCCAGCAGTTTGGGGCCCAAGAACACTGAAGCTTTCTTT.

The chain couples TRBV9 to TRBJ2-3, with D tentatively TRBD1 or TRBD2 (5 bases each). CDR1 and CDR2 from the germline V gene are SGDLS and YYNGEE. V was pared by 3 bases and J by 1 base, with 21 bases between. This CDR3 spans 18 amino acids. In nucleotides, the CDR3 is TGTGCCAGCAGCGGACCCCAGGAAGGGACCTTTGGCACAGATACGCAGTATTTT. Translation gives CASSGPQEGTFGTDTQYF.

The genes are TRBV11-1 and TRBJ2-7; 11 bases are shared with TRBD2. This CDR3 region has 15 residues. Per the germline V gene, CDR1 is SGHAT and CDR2 is FQDESV (reference sequence). The V segment lost 2 bases and the J segment 4 bases; nucleotides outside the gene matches: 4. The CDR3 spells CASSLRGTSGYEQYF. CDR3 bases: TGTGCCAGCAGCTTAAGGGGGACTAGCGGTTACGAGCAGTACTTC.

The chain couples TRBV5-1 to TRBJ2-7; possible D gene TRBD2, 5 bases. The V and J ends lost 2 bases and 5 bases respectively, with 20 bases between them. The CDR3 is 16 residues long. Looked up from germline, CDR1 is SGHRS and CDR2 is YFSETQ. The CDR3 region is CASSFLLGIGKDEQYF. The DNA for the CDR3 is TGCGCCAGCAGCTTTCTCCTCGGGATCGGGAAAGACGAGCAGTACTTC.

Concerning this clone itself: The same CDR3 is also encoded by other DNA sequences in this sample. The chain joins TRBV7-2 to TRBJ2-7; tentative D call: TRBD1 (6 bases). Trimming took 1 base from V and 2 from J, leaving 9 bases between them. The CDR3 length is 14 residues. The germline gives CDR1 SGHTA, CDR2 FQGNSA. The CDR3 region is CASSLGGLPYEQYF. The DNA for the CDR3 is TGTGCCAGCAGCTTAGGGGGGCTACCCTACGAGCAGTACTTC.

V usage is TRBV9 and J usage is TRBJ2-3; the match to TRBD2 covers 7 bases. CDR3 length: 16 residues. Germline lookup yields CDR1 SGDLS and CDR2 YYNGEE. V was pared by 1 base and J by 0 bases, with 5 bases of the junction left unmatched. The CDR3 spells CASSVFDSGSTDTQYF. CDR3 sequence (DNA): TGTGCCAGCAGCGTATTTGATAGCGGGAGCACAGATACGCAGTATTTT.

The chain uses TRBV19 and TRBJ1-2; D may be TRBD1 (5 bases). Deletions cut 4 bases from V and 4 bases from J, with 13 bases between. Germline V gives CDR1 LNHDA, CDR2 SQIVND (reference sequence). The CDR3 spans 14 residues. CDR3 DNA sequence: TGTGCCAGTAGTACCGCCGTCGGGGCCTATGGCTACACCTTC. It translates to CASSTAVGAYGYTF. The whole variable domain, remainder taken from reference TRBV19 and TRBJ1-2, is DGGITQSPKYLFRKEGQNVTLSCEQNLNHDAMYWYRQDPGQGLRLIYYSQIVNDFQKGDIAEGYSVSREKKESFPLTVTSAQKNPTAFYLCASSTAVGAYGYTFGSGTRLTVV.

This chain links TRBV18 with TRBJ2-7; TRBD2 matches 8 bases. The CDR3 contains 16 residues. The ends lost 2 bases at V and 0 bases at J; junction bases unmatched: 6. CDR1 and CDR2 from the germline V gene are KGHSH and LQKENI. This CDR3 is CASSPVGLAASYEQYF. The CDR3 DNA reads TGTGCCAGCTCACCAGTCGGACTAGCAGCCTCCTACGAGCAGTACTTC.

This clone was seen a single time. The rearrangement uses TRBV29-1 and TRBJ2-1; TRBD2 is a possible D gene (6 bases). Germline CDR1 and CDR2: SQVTM and ANQGSEA. Trimming stripped 6 bases from V and 9 bases from J, with 24 bases between. This CDR3 is built from 15 residues. The CDR3 reads CSVREAGLVGGEQFF. The CDR3 DNA reads TGCAGCGTGAGGGAGGCGGGACTGGTTGGAGGTGAGCAGTTCTTC.